This is a list of T cell receptor beta chains from one sample in a study of blood T cells in healthy people across ages. Each CDR3 protein is one row after TCRdb ran MiXCR on the 5' RACE reads. The sample has around 600,000 distinct CDR3 sequences, roughly 48% seen once; the top ten hold about 26%. The source material was blood. These receptors all stem from a man older than 75 in good health. Both conserved end residues are part of each CDR3. Each record gives: D gene, J gene, V gene, clone size, CDR3 DNA, CDR3 protein. The D gene is left open where the match is weak. Not every row has a clone size; where given, it reads once, few, many or a size class.

TRBD2 | TRBJ2-4 | TRBV5-1 | NA | TGCGCCAGCAGCTTGGGGCTAGCGGGAGGGCCGCCCAAAAACATTCAGTACTTC | CASSLGLAGGPPKNIQYF
TRBD1 | TRBJ2-1 | TRBV6-6 | many | TGTGCCAGCAGCCTCCGGGACAGGCTCTATGAGCAGTTCTTC | CASSLRDRLYEQFF
NA | TRBJ1-6 | TRBV9 | few | TGTGCCAGCAGCCCGAGACATAGGGACGATTCACCCCTCCACTTT | CASSPRHRDDSPLHF
NA | TRBJ2-7 | TRBV6-2/TRBV6-3 | once | TGTGCCAGCAGTTACTCGCCGACCTCCTACGAGCAGTACTTC | CASSYSPTSYEQYF
NA | TRBJ1-1 | TRBV28 | NA | TGTGCCAGCGCCGACAGGATTGAAGCTTTCTTT | CASADRIEAFF
NA | TRBJ2-7 | TRBV2 | NA | TGTGCCAGCAGTGAAGTAGGAGCAAGCTACGAGCAGTACTTC | CASSEVGASYEQYF
TRBD1 | TRBJ2-6 | TRBV19 | few | TGTGCCAGTAGTATAGGACAGGGGGCGTACGGGGCCAACGTCCTGACTTTC | CASSIGQGAYGANVLTF
NA | TRBJ1-6 | TRBV10-3 | few | TGTGCCATCAGGGTTGGGGATAATTCACCCCTCCACTTT | CAIRVGDNSPLHF
TRBD1 | TRBJ2-7 | TRBV7-3 | NA | TGTGCCAGCAGCTTAAGGGGACAGGTCCCCTACGAGCAGTACTTC | CASSLRGQVPYEQYF
NA | TRBJ1-2 | TRBV29-1 | many | TGCAGCGTTGAAGCGACAGGCAATTATGGCTACACCTTC | CSVEATGNYGYTF
TRBD1 | TRBJ1-2 | TRBV4-3 | NA | TGCGCCAGCAGCCAAGATGTTAGGCGACAGGGGGGCTACACCTTC | CASSQDVRRQGGYTF
TRBD2 | TRBJ2-5 | TRBV29-1 | many | TGCAGCGTTGCTGGGACTAGCGGGAGGGAAGAGACCCAGTACTTC | CSVAGTSGREETQYF
TRBD2 | TRBJ2-7 | TRBV24-1 | few | TGTGCCACCAGACCGGGACTACTCTACGAGCAGTACTTC | CATRPGLLYEQYF
NA | TRBJ1-1 | TRBV7-9 | NA | TGTGCCAGCAGCTTAAAGGCGGAATTCATGAACACTGAAGCTTTCTTT | CASSLKAEFMNTEAFF
NA | TRBJ2-7 | TRBV7-9 | NA | TGTGCCAGCAGCTTAGCGCCGGGCGTAGAGACCCGGTACTTC | CASSLAPGVETRYF
NA | TRBJ2-7 | TRBV5-1 | NA | TGCGCCAGCAACTTGGACGGGAGTCTAGGGAACGAGCAGTACTTC | CASNLDGSLGNEQYF
TRBD1 | TRBJ2-7 | TRBV7-9 | few | TGTGCCAGCAGCTCCTGGGACAGGGCATCCTACGAGCAGTACTTC | CASSSWDRASYEQYF